This entry is about one TCR beta chain. As yet, its antigen is unknown. V was cut by 5 bases and J by 8 bases, with 18 bases left in between. This CDR3 comprises 15 residues. From germline, CDR1 is SGHTA and CDR2 FQGNSA. One entry per CDR3 protein results from TCRdb running MiXCR on the reads. The sample lists roughly 920,000 distinct CDR3 sequences; approximately 31% were seen once. This sample is drawn from a study of T cell repertoires in cytomegalovirus infection. About the research overall: The authors used CMV epitopes that were HLA-C-restricted (recently identified) and HLA-B-restricted (well studied).

Sequencing used cultured CD8+ T cells from PBMCs, obtained from culture after CMV antigen stimulation. The V gene is TRBV7-2, the J gene TRBJ1-4, with D possibly TRBD1 on 5 matching bases. The TCR originated in a human donor in good health (CMV status not recorded). Some clones in this sample may be carry-over from other donors' samples. CDR3 protein: CASSLQRGVWEKLFF. In DNA, the CDR3 is TGTGCCAGCAGCCTCCAGCGAGGGGTTTGGGAAAAACTGTTTTTT. Together with reference TRBV7-2 and TRBJ1-4, the CDR3 gives the full variable domain: GAGVSQSPSNKVTEKGKDVELRCDPISGHTALYWYRQSLGQGLEFLIYFQGNSAPDKSGLPSDRFSAERTGGSVSTLTIQRTQQEDSAVYLCASSLQRGVWEKLFFGSGTQLSVL.